This T cell receptor beta chain appears in the sequencing data of a study of cytomegalovirus exposure and HLA in healthy donors. General study findings and limits: The investigators catalogued about 170 TCR beta chains as cytomegalovirus-associated. In an earlier analysis, most TCR beta V segments were productive about 87% or about 30% of the time.

As to this clone: Its antigen is not known.

A multiplex PCR was run with 60 Vbeta primers and 13 Jbeta primers. Produced via immunoSEQ multiplex PCR; TCRdb's table is partial and in-frame only. The sample shows approximately 170,000 clones, around four fifths of them seen only once. Germline V gene data show CDR1 as SGHDT and CDR2 as YYEEEE. The CDR3 spans 17 residues. V dropped 2 bases and J dropped 3; count of bases not matched to a gene: 11. The specimen was PBMCs. This sequence joins TRBV5-6 and TRBJ2-1, with 7 bases fitting TRBD2. The receptor was derived from a man aged 18 to 30 in good health and CMV-seropositive. Written as DNA, the CDR3 is TGTGCCAGCAGCTTCAGACTAGTGGGGGGGGGCTACAATGAGCAGTTCTTC. It is translated as CASSFRLVGGGYNEQFF.